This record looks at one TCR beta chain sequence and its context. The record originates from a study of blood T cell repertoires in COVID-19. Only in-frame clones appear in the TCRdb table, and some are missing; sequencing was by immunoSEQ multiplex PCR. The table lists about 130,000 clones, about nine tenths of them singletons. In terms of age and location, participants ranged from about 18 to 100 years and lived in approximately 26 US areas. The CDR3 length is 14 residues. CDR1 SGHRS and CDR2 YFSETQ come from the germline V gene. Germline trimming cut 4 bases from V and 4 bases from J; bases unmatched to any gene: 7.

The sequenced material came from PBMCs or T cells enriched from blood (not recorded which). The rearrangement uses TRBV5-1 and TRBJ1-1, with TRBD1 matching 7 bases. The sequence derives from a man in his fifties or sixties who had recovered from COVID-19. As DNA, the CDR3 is TGCGCCAGCAGCGTCGACAGGGCGCGCACTGAAGCTTTCTTT. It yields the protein CASSVDRARTEAFF.